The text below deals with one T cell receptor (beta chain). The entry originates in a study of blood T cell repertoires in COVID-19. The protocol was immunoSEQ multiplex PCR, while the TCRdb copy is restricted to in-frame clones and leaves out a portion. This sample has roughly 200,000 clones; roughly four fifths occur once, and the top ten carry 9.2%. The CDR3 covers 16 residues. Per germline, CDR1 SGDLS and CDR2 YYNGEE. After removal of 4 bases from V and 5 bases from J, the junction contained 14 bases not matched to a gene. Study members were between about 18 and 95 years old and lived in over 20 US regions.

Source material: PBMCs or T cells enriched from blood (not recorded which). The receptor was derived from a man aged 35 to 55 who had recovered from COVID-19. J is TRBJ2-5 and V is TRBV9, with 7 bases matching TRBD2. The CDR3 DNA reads TGTGCCAGCAGCCCCCGCGGTGGGAGGGCCAGTGAGACCCAGTACTTC. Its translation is CASSPRGGRASETQYF. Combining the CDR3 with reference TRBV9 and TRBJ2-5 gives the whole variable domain DSGVTQTPKHLITATGQRVTLRCSPRSGDLSVYWYQQSLDQGLQFLIQYYNGEERAKGNILERFSAQQFPDLHSELNLSSLELGDSALYFCASSPRGGRASETQYFGPGTRLLVL.